This T cell receptor (beta chain) was recorded in a study of sequential checkpoint blockade in melanoma. Treatment described: randomized to nivolumab then ipilimumab (arm A) or the reverse (arm B). Sequencing used immunoSEQ multiplex PCR; TCRdb keeps in-frame clones, though not all of them. The profile shows approximately 2,500 clones, around 27% of them singletons. With V trimmed by 2 bases and J by 9 bases, 7 bases remained unmatched. The CDR3 is made up of 15 amino acids. In germline, CDR1 is LNHDA, CDR2 SQIVND (reference sequence). Sequenced material: tumor tissue (inferred from file names), taken from a patient given nivolumab and ipilimumab in sequence. The V and J genes are TRBV19 and TRBJ1-6, with 7 bases that match TRBD1. This clonotype originated in a human donor with melanoma. CDR3 sequence: CASSITSGGGSPLHF. The CDR3 region has the DNA TGTGCCAGTAGTATAACGTCAGGGGGTGGTTCACCCCTCCACTTT.